This T cell receptor beta chain was identified during a study of CD8+ T cells in alopecia areata (dated by TCRdb to 2016 to 2019). Turning to the overall study: The treated patients took part in an open-label pilot trial in which moderate-to-severe alopecia areata was treated with oral tofacitinib at 5 to 10 mg twice daily. Scalp clonality was compared across normal scalp (n=4), patchy alopecia areata scalp (n=8), and alopecia totalis/universalis scalp (n=8). The study used high-throughput TCRbeta sequencing to examine T cell clonal expansion in alopecia areata, in both the C3H/HeJ mouse model and human patients. Tofacitinib-treated patients had biopsies at baseline and at 4 and 24 weeks of treatment, with a later scalp biopsy in several patients. Disease severity in treated patients was measured with the SALT score, which quantifies the percentage of affected scalp surface area. TCRbeta CDR3 regions were amplified by immunoSEQ multiplex PCR with 35 Vbeta forward and 13 Jbeta reverse primers. Human TCRbeta sequencing covered scalp tissue and sorted CD4+ and CD8+ peripheral blood T cells from patchy and totalis/universalis alopecia areata patients and healthy controls. RNA came from the PAXgene miRNA kit for fixed scalp, the miRNeasy kit for PBMCs, and the RNeasy kit for mouse skin. Patients received tofacitinib for 6 to 18 months and were then followed off drug for 6 months to check for delayed response and recurrence. The paper's findings and limits, for the study overall: Many expanded lesional clones persisted in scalp and blood during tofacitinib treatment, which may partly explain relapse after stopping treatment. Shared TCR sequences between patients were less evident than in mice, which may be partly attributable to HLA diversity in the patient population. Because the treated cohort was small and included a single nonresponder, larger studies are needed to assess links between baseline CD8+ expansion and response. Unlike mouse skin, which is dominated by gammadelta T cells, normal human skin has resident alphabeta T cells that are also sequenced, and this complicates analysis of the scalp TCR repertoire. Higher clonality and more expanded CD8+ clones were observed in lesional scalp than in normal scalp, particularly in alopecia totalis/universalis, a finding suggestive of antigenic drive. Scalp clonality and the number of expanded CD8+ clones among the top 100 scalp clones were significantly decreased by tofacitinib.

Libraries were prepared through the immunoSEQ multiplex PCR assay. RNA was extracted from all samples and reverse transcribed into cDNA as template for TCR sequencing. SuperScript III was used to make first-strand cDNA, primed with a 2:1 mix of oligo-dT and random hexamers. Amplification bias was assessed with a synthetic immune receptor repertoire, and residual bias was removed computationally. Regarding the original processing steps: Raw reads were preprocessed to remove errors, and CDR3 was defined according to IMGT conventions as the region from the conserved cysteine to phenylalanine. Clonality was computed as 1 minus the Shannon entropy, with the entropy normalized by log2 of the number of productive unique TCRs. CD4 or CD8 identity of scalp clones was inferred by cross-referencing scalp TCRbeta sequences with sorted blood CD4 and CD8 repertoires. As stored in TCRdb, this immuneACCESS dataset retains in-frame rearrangements with V and J assigned. A fraction of the clones does not appear; measured against another copy, unresolved V genes explain less than half of the discrepancy, and the remainder lacks a known reason. V and J calls and clone size are copied from that table; D and trimming were computed from the DNA. Counted in this sample were about 120,000 clones; roughly 58% of them appeared once. The top ten clones comprise 30% of the sample.

This sample's time point label indicates: around 29 days on oral tofacitinib. The sample's treatment or condition label is to be understood as: oral pan-JAK inhibitor, 5-10 mg twice daily. From alopecia areata patients, peripheral blood was collected along with lesional scalp punch biopsies. PBMCs were isolated by density centrifugation and stained for CD3, CD4 and CD8, and CD4+ and CD8+ T cells were sorted on a FACSAria. V loses 4 bases of germline sequence and J loses 8 bases, and the interval between the two ends is 21 bases. From cysteine to phenylalanine, the CDR3 is 16 amino acids long. CDR3 DNA only is kept here, 48 bases in frame from base 1. The germline V gene provides CDR1 MGHRA and CDR2 YSYEKL. To note about this clone: Its antigen is not yet known. Per-base quality was not reported, and no clone a single base away is much larger than it.

The sequencing here drew on CD8+ T cells sorted from blood, taken at week 4, from a patient treated with tofacitinib. This clonotype was sampled from a human donor with alopecia areata. Recombination linked TRBV4-1 to TRBJ2-1, with the D gene call left open. CDR3 protein: CASSPRPQRQEDEQFF. The DNA sequence is given as TGCGCCAGCAGCCCCCGCCCCCAGAGGCAGGAAGATGAGCAGTTCTTC.